This T cell receptor beta chain is from a study of cytomegalovirus exposure and HLA in healthy donors. Across the study: The same platform as the 666 first-cohort repertoires was used for the 110 or so validation repertoires, a later analysis reported.

Trimming stripped 1 base from V and 0 bases from J, with 9 bases between. Germline assignment: CDR1 LGHNA and CDR2 YSLEER. CDR3 length equals 15 residues. About this clone itself: Its antigen is unidentified.

General study findings and limits: Reports credit the classifier with highly specific, highly sensitive diagnosis of cytomegalovirus status.

The donors were members of the validation cohort comprising approximately 120 subjects, separate from the roughly 670-subject first cohort. Assay: immunoSEQ multiplex PCR; the TCRdb copy retains only in-frame clones and omits some. The sample contains more than 300,000 clones, 86% of which appear only once. V usage is TRBV4-3 and J usage is TRBJ1-1; D remains unclear. The sequencing sample was made of PBMCs. The TCR was taken from a woman aged 18-29 years in good health and CMV-seronegative. The CDR3 bases are TGCGCCAGCAGCCAAGTGGCGGGGATGAACACTGAAGCTTTCTTT. Its protein product is CASSQVAGMNTEAFF.